Below, 6 T cell receptor beta chains from the same sample are listed, as sequenced in a study of a mutant IDH1 vaccine in newly diagnosed glioma. Generated by immunoSEQ multiplex PCR, the TCRdb table keeps only in-frame clones and is missing some. The sample holds about 42,000 clones, 70% to 90% seen once. Specified time point: week 5, during vaccination. Vaccinated patients received 300 ug of mutant IDH1 20-mer peptide per dose, with topical imiquimod. These receptors have no known antigen. The material was PBMCs, obtained from a glioma patient whose treatment included an IDH1 peptide vaccine. The source is a middle-aged man with glioma.

This clone was recorded a few times. The chain combines TRBV9 with TRBJ1-1; possibly TRBD1 for D (6 bases). Deletions cut 4 bases from V and 9 bases from J, with 25 bases between. Germline V gene lookup returns CDR1 SGDLS and CDR2 YYNGEE. This CDR3 region has 16 residues. The CDR3 here is CASSKTGTRGNNKAFF. In nucleotides, the CDR3 is TGTGCCAGCAGCAAAACCGGGACAAGGGGTAATAACAAAGCTTTCTTT. Looking up the rest from reference TRBV9 and TRBJ1-1 gives the full variable domain: DSGVTQTPKHLITATGQRVTLRCSPRSGDLSVYWYQQSLDQGLQFLIQYYNGEERAKGNILERFSAQQFPDLHSELNLSSLELGDSALYFCASSKTGTRGNNKAFFGQGTRLTVV.

This chain links TRBV14 with TRBJ1-6; TRBD1 aligns across 7 bases. The J segment lost 7 bases and the V segment lost 5 bases, leaving 11 bases of the junction unmatched. Germline V CDR1 and CDR2: SGHDN, FVKESK. The CDR3 runs 16 residues. The DNA for the CDR3 is TGTGCCAGCAGCAAACGGGCCGGGACAGCAAATTCACCCCTCCACTTT. This gives the protein CASSKRAGTANSPLHF.

The chain recombines TRBV7-9 with TRBJ1-2; a weak D match, TRBD1 (5 bases). V was shortened by 5 bases and J by 1 base, with 17 bases between the two germline ends. The CDR3 has 16 amino acids. The germline V gene encodes CDR1 SEHNR and CDR2 FQNEAQ (reference sequence). This chain's CDR3 is CASSPSWGRGNYGYTF. In DNA form, the CDR3 reads TGTGCCAGCAGCCCATCATGGGGGAGGGGTAACTATGGCTACACCTTC.

V gene TRBV7-9 combines with J gene TRBJ1-4; possible D gene TRBD1, 5 bases. The CDR3 has 15 residues. V lost 0 bases to trimming and J lost 6 bases, with 11 bases between them. CDR1 and CDR2 (germline): SEHNR, FQNEAQ (reference sequence). In DNA form, the CDR3 reads TGTGCCAGCAGCTTAGCCCAGGGATTAGATGAAAAACTGTTTTTT. It translates to CASSLAQGLDEKLFF.

CDR3 in amino acids: CASSLFTGGTNEQFF. In DNA, the CDR3 is TGTGCCAGCTCACTCTTTACGGGAGGTACGAATGAGCAGTTCTTC. The rearrangement links TRBV18 to TRBJ2-1; 7 nucleotides line up with TRBD2. This CDR3 is 15 amino acids long. Per the germline V gene, CDR1 is KGHSH and CDR2 is LQKENI. The J segment lost 7 bases and the V segment lost 4 bases, leaving 10 bases of the junction unmatched.

The CDR3 region has the DNA TGTGCCAGCAGCTTTAGGACTAGCATTGCCAAAAACATTCAGTACTTC. Its protein product is CASSFRTSIAKNIQYF. The genes are TRBV11-2 and TRBJ2-4; 8 nucleotides match TRBD2. The V gene end was trimmed by 3 bases and the J gene end by 1 base; junction bases not matched to a gene: 5. This CDR3 contains 16 residues. Germline CDR1 reads SGHAT; CDR2 reads FQNNGV.